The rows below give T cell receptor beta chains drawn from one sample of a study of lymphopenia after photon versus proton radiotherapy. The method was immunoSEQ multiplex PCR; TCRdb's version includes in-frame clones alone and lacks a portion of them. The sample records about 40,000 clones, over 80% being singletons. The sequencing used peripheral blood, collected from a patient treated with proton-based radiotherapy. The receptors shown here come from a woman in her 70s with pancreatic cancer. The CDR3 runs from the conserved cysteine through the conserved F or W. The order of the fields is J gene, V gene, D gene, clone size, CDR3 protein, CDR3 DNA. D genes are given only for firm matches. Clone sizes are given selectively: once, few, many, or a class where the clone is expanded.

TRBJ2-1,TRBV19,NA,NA,CASSIGVETVYNEQFF,TGTGCCAGTAGTATTGGGGTGGAGACAGTTTACAATGAGCAGTTCTTC
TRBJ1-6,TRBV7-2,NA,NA,CASSPGGDNSPLHF,TGTGCCAGCAGCCCGGGCGGGGATAATTCACCCCTCCACTTT
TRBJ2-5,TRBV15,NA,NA,CATSRDLETQYF,TGTGCCACCAGCAGAGATCTGGAGACCCAGTACTTC
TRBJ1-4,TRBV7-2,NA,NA,CASSPQTGSNEKLFF,TGTGCCAGCAGCCCACAGACAGGATCTAATGAAAAACTGTTTTTT
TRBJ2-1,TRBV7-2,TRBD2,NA,CASSLDGTSGRAGDNEQFF,TGTGCCAGCAGCTTAGACGGGACTAGCGGGAGGGCCGGAGACAATGAGCAGTTCTTC
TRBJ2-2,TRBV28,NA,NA,CASSSTGELFF,TGTGCCAGCAGTTCAACCGGGGAGCTGTTTTTT
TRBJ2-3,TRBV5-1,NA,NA,CASSLGPGTTDTQYF,TGCGCCAGCAGCTTGGGGCCGGGGACCACAGATACGCAGTATTTT
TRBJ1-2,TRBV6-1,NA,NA,CASSERAGLGYTF,TGTGCCAGCAGTGAAAGGGCAGGTTTGGGCTACACCTTC
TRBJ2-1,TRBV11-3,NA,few,CASSPSSGSYNEQFF,TGTGCCAGCAGCCCGTCCAGTGGCTCCTACAATGAGCAGTTCTTC
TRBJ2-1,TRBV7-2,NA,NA,CASSPRVDYNEQFF,TGTGCCAGCAGCCCACGGGTCGATTACAATGAGCAGTTCTTC
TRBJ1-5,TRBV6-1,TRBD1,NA,CASSVTGGRGNQPQHF,TGTGCCAGCAGTGTAACAGGGGGGCGGGGCAATCAGCCCCAGCATTTT
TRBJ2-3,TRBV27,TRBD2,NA,CASSPGTSVDTQYF,TGTGCCAGCAGTCCCGGGACTAGCGTGGATACGCAGTATTTT
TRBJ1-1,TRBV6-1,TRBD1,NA,CASSPTGKDTEAFF,TGTGCCAGCAGTCCGACAGGGAAGGACACTGAAGCTTTCTTT
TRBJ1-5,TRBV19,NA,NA,CASSIDKDQPQHF,TGTGCCAGTAGTATTGATAAGGATCAGCCCCAGCATTTT
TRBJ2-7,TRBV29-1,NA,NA,CSTSGAGPSYEQYF,TGCAGCACTTCGGGGGCCGGGCCTTCCTACGAGCAGTACTTC
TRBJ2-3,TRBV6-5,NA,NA,CASSYSLMTSTDTQYF,TGTGCCAGCAGTTACTCCTTGATGACCAGCACAGATACGCAGTATTTT
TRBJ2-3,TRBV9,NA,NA,CASSPSGVSTDTQYF,TGTGCCAGCAGCCCTTCTGGTGTAAGCACAGATACGCAGTATTTT
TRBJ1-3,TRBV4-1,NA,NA,CASSQAFGPGNTIYF,TGCGCCAGCAGCCAAGCGTTCGGGCCTGGAAACACCATATATTTT
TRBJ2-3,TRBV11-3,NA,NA,CASGSRTSPDTQYF,TGTGCCAGCGGGAGCCGTACTTCCCCAGATACGCAGTATTTT
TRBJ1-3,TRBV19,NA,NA,CASSILPGTTSGNTIYF,TGTGCCAGTAGTATTCTCCCCGGCACGACCTCTGGAAACACCATATATTTT
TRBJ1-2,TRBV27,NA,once,CASRLTLSSGGYTF,TGTGCCAGCAGACTTACCCTCTCGAGTGGAGGCTACACCTTC
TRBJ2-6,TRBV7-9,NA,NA,CASISVASGANVLTF,TGTGCCAGCATCTCCGTTGCCTCTGGGGCCAACGTCCTGACTTTC
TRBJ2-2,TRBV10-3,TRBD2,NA,CAASLAENTGELFF,TGTGCCGCCTCACTAGCGGAGAACACCGGGGAGCTGTTTTTT
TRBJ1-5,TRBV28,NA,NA,CASSSPAGGVSWGRQPQHF,TGTGCCAGCAGTTCACCAGCGGGGGGCGTTTCATGGGGGAGGCAGCCCCAGCATTTT
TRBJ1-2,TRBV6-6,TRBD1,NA,CASIAGDRESYGYTF,TGTGCCAGCATCGCGGGGGACAGGGAGAGCTATGGCTACACCTTC
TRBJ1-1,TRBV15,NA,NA,CATSRDRAGRTEAFF,TGTGCCACCAGCAGAGATCGCGCAGGAAGAACTGAAGCTTTCTTT
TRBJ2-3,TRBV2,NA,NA,CASSDQGMGTDTQYF,TGTGCCAGCAGTGACCAGGGTATGGGCACAGATACGCAGTATTTT
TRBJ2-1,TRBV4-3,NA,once,CASSQVTRGFANEQFF,TGCGCCAGCAGCCAAGTCACTCGGGGCTTTGCAAATGAGCAGTTCTTC
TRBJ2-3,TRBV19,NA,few,CASSIGSTTHTQYF,TGTGCCAGTAGTATCGGCTCCACCACCCATACGCAGTATTTT
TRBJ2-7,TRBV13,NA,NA,CASSGVGGEQYF,TGTGCCAGCAGCGGGGTAGGGGGCGAGCAGTACTTC
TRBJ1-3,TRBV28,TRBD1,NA,CASSWAWGAPGGRGASEVGAIYF,TGTGCCAGCAGTTGGGCGTGGGGGGCCCCAGGGGGTCGGGGAGCCTCGGAAGTTGGAGCCATATATTTT
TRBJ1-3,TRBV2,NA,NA,CASSLGPASGNTIYF,TGTGCCAGCAGTTTGGGACCGGCCTCTGGAAACACCATATATTTT
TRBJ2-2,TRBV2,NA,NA,CASDRGKGTGELFF,TGTGCCAGCGACCGCGGGAAAGGGACCGGGGAGCTGTTTTTT
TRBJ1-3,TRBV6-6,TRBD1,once,CASSAGTGGSGNTIYF,TGTGCCAGCAGCGCCGGGACAGGGGGCTCTGGAAACACCATATATTTT
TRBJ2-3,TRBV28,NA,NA,CASRGVSTDTQYF,TGTGCCAGCAGAGGAGTTAGCACAGATACGCAGTATTTT
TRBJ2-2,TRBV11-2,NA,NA,CASSLGLQGPTNTGELFF,TGTGCCAGCAGCTTGGGACTCCAGGGGCCAACGAACACCGGGGAGCTGTTTTTT
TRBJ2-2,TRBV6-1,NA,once,CASSDLLLEGELFF,TGTGCCAGCAGTGACCTCTTACTGGAGGGGGAGCTGTTTTTT
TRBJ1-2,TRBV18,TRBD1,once,CASSPSEGASGYTF,TGTGCCAGCTCACCTTCAGAGGGGGCTAGTGGCTACACCTTC
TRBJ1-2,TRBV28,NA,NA,CASSPRTVYGYTF,TGTGCCAGCAGTCCACGGACAGTTTATGGCTACACCTTC
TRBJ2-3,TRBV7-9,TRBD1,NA,CASSDRGSTDTQYF,TGTGCCAGCAGCGACAGGGGGAGCACAGATACGCAGTATTTT
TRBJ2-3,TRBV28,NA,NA,CASSPRDTDTQYF,TGTGCCAGCAGTCCGCGGGACACAGATACGCAGTATTTT
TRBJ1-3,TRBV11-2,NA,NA,CASSLDPPSSGNTIYF,TGTGCCAGCAGCTTAGACCCCCCCAGCTCTGGAAACACCATATATTTT
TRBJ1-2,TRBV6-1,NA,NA,CAGGSLYGYTF,TGTGCCGGAGGGTCCCTCTATGGCTACACCTTC
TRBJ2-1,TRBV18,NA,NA,CASSTGGQSSYNEQFF,TGTGCCAGCTCAACGGGGGGACAGAGCTCCTACAATGAGCAGTTCTTC